These 4 T cell receptor beta chains were all obtained from the same sample, sequenced in a study of T cell responses to AZD1222 COVID-19 vaccine. Sequencing used immunoSEQ multiplex PCR; TCRdb keeps in-frame clones, though not all of them. The sample lists about 120,000 clones, 80% to 90% occurring once. The sample in question was peripheral blood, obtained on day 0 of AZD1222 vaccination. These receptors were taken from an adult in good health.

This chain links TRBV6-5 with TRBJ2-2; D may be TRBD1 or TRBD2 (5 bases each). The CDR3 length is 15 residues. V was shortened by 7 bases and J by 3 bases, with 15 bases between the two germline ends. Germline V gene lookup returns CDR1 MNHEY and CDR2 SVGAGI. CDR3 protein: CASTHRDGYTGELFF. The CDR3 DNA is TGTGCCAGCACACACCGGGACGGTTACACCGGGGAGCTGTTTTTT.

This chain connects TRBV5-1 to TRBJ1-2; the D gene is possibly TRBD1 (6 bases). CDR3 length: 14 amino acids. Germline-derived CDR1 and CDR2 are SGHRS and YFSETQ. Trimming took off 1 base at V and 7 bases at J, with 14 bases between the two ends. The CDR3 coding sequence is TGCGCCAGCAGCTTGTCCCAGGGGAGTTTTGGCTACACCTTC. Its translation is CASSLSQGSFGYTF.

The rearrangement joins TRBV3-1 (or the pseudogene TRBV3-2) to TRBJ2-1; 11 positions agree with TRBD2. Germline V gene data show CDR1 as LGHDT and CDR2 as YNNKEL (reference sequence). The V segment lost 0 bases and the J segment 6 bases; nucleotides outside the gene matches: 4. There are 16 residues in the CDR3. The CDR3 spells CASSQDRLAGTNEQFF. The DNA for the CDR3 is TGTGCCAGCAGCCAAGACCGACTAGCGGGAACCAATGAGCAGTTCTTC.

This clone has only one observation. The rearrangement links TRBV10-3 to TRBJ2-5; D is perhaps TRBD2 (7 bases). The CDR3 is 13 residues long. Trimming shortened V by 8 bases and J by 1 base, and 11 bases separated the two germline ends. Germline CDR1 and CDR2: ENHRY and SYGVKD. CDR3 nucleotide sequence: TGTGCCATCGGAAGGGGGGGCCAAGAGACCCAGTACTTC. Protein: CAIGRGGQETQYF.